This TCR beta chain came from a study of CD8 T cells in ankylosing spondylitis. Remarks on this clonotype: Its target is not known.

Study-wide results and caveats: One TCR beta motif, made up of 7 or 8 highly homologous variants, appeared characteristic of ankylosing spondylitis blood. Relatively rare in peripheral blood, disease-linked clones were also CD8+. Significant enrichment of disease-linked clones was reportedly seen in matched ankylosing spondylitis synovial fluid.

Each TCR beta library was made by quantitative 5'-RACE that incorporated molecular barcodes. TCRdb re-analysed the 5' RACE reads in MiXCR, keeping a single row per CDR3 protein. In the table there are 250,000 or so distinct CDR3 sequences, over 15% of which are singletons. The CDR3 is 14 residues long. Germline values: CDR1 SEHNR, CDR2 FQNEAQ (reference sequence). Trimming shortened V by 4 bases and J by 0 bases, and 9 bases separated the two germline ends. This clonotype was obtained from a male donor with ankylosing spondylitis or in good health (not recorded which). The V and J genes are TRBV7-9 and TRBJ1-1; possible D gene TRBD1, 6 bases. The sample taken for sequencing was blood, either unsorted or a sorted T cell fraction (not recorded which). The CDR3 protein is CASSSGVLNTEAFF. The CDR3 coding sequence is TGTGCCAGCAGCTCAGGGGTTCTGAACACTGAAGCTTTCTTT.